Shown below are 27 T cell receptor beta chains from a single sample sequenced in a study of T cell responses to AZD1222 COVID-19 vaccine. Sequenced by immunoSEQ multiplex PCR; TCRdb stores in-frame clones only, minus some. Among 120,000 or so clones listed, approximately 90% were seen once. The source was peripheral blood, collected on day 0 of AZD1222 vaccination. Receptors originate from an adult in good health.

The gene calls are TRBV5-8 and TRBJ2-1; 8 bases match TRBD2. From germline, CDR1 is SGHTS and CDR2 YDEGEE. CDR3 length: 14 residues. The ends lost 7 bases at V and 1 base at J; junction bases unmatched: 4. Here the CDR3 reads CASLSGRSYNEQFF. The CDR3 region has the DNA TGTGCCAGCCTAAGCGGGAGATCCTACAATGAGCAGTTCTTC. Filled out from reference TRBV5-8 and TRBJ2-1, the complete variable domain reads EAGVTQSPTHLIKTRGQQATLRCSPISGHTSVYWYQQALGLGLQFLLWYDEGEERNRGNFPPRFSGRQFPNYSSELNVNALELEDSALYLCASLSGRSYNEQFFGPGTRLTVL.

This clone was observed a single time. This chain connects TRBV4-1 to TRBJ2-1, with no clear D. The germline gives CDR1 MGHRA, CDR2 YSYEKL. CDR3 length equals 13 residues. Trimming removed 1 base from V and 4 bases from J, with 5 bases in between. In nucleotides, the CDR3 is TGCGCCAGCAGCCAAGCCATTTACAATGAGCAGTTCTTC. Its translation: CASSQAIYNEQFF.

This clone was observed once. The rearrangement uses TRBV9 and TRBJ2-3, with 7 nucleotides matching TRBD2. Germline CDR1 reads SGDLS; CDR2 reads YYNGEE. This CDR3 comprises 17 residues. With 0 bases clipped from V and 5 bases from J, the junction kept 12 bases outside the gene matches. The CDR3 bases are TGTGCCAGCAGCGTAGCGTGGGCTAGCGGCAAACAAGATACGCAGTATTTT. This codes for CASSVAWASGKQDTQYF.

The V and J genes are TRBV27 and TRBJ2-1; 9 bases agree with TRBD2. Germline loops: CDR1 MNHEY, CDR2 SMNVEV (reference sequence). J was trimmed by 9 bases and V by 2 bases; bases with no gene match: 8. The CDR3 has 15 amino acids. Here the CDR3 DNA reads TGTGCCAGCAGTTTAGGGGTAGCGGGAGTCGGTGAGCAGTTCTTC. Translating gives CASSLGVAGVGEQFF.

The CDR3 sequence: CASSYRTGSRRYTF. CDR3 bases: TGTGCCAGCAGTTACCGGACAGGCTCACGACGGTACACCTTC. J is TRBJ1-2 and V is TRBV27, with TRBD1 matching over 7 bases. CDR1 is MNHEY, CDR2 SMNVEV, per germline (reference sequence). V lost 4 bases and J lost 11; bases outside the gene matches: 13. The CDR3 length is 14 residues.

This chain uses TRBV28 with TRBJ1-1, with D unclear. The V gene lost 2 bases and the J gene lost 8 bases, with 6 bases spanning the gap. The CDR3 loop spans 11 amino acids. Germline V gives CDR1 MDHEN, CDR2 SYDVKM. The CDR3 DNA reads as TGTGCCAGCAGTTTAGTAGGGGAAGCTTTCTTT. Protein sequence: CASSLVGEAFF.

V usage is TRBV2 and J usage is TRBJ1-5; 7 bases are shared with TRBD1. V lost 6 bases, J lost 3 bases, and 8 bases stayed unmatched. The CDR3 consists of 15 residues. Germline V lookup: CDR1 SNHLY, CDR2 FYNNEI. The DNA of the CDR3 is TGTGCCAGCAGCGGGGGGGACAGAGCCAATCAGCCCCAGCATTTT. It is translated as CASSGGDRANQPQHF.

J is TRBJ2-5 and V is TRBV28; D possibly corresponds to TRBD1 (5 bases). This CDR3 is 16 amino acids long. Trimming cost V 6 bases and J 4 bases, with 21 bases left between them. The germline V gene encodes CDR1 MDHEN and CDR2 SYDVKM. The CDR3, as DNA: TGTGCCAGCAGACTATTGAGCAATGGGCAGGGAGAGACCCAGTACTTC. Amino acid sequence: CASRLLSNGQGETQYF.

Points on this clone: A much more abundant neighbour one base away suggests this may be a read error. The CDR3 DNA reads as TGTGCCAGCAGTTGGGGACAGTCCTACGAGCAGTACTTC. Translating it yields CASSWGQSYEQYF. The chain uses TRBV6-2 or TRBV6-3 and TRBJ2-7, with 7 nucleotides matching TRBD1. Germline V gives CDR1 MNHEY, CDR2 SVGEGT. The CDR3 runs 13 residues. The junction had 1 base not matched to a gene; V was cut back by 4 bases and J by 1 base.

The genes are TRBV4-1 and TRBJ2-1; 8 bases are a match to TRBD2. The CDR3 totals 15 residues. CDR1 is MGHRA and CDR2 is YSYEKL in the germline V gene. V gave up 3 bases and J gave up 6 bases; unmatched junction bases: 7. The CDR3 spells CASSHASGRLNEQFF. The CDR3 DNA follows: TGCGCCAGCAGCCACGCTAGCGGGCGGCTCAATGAGCAGTTCTTC.

Comment on this clone: One end of the junction is discordant with germline, which a read error may explain. The V gene is TRBV11-2, the J gene TRBJ2-7; TRBD1 agrees at 8 bases. Germline V gene sequence: CDR1 SGHAT, CDR2 FQNNGV. CDR3 length equals 14 residues. Here the CDR3 DNA reads TGTGCCAGCAGGTTAGACAGGGGTTCCTACGAGCAGTACTTC. Translated: CASRLDRGSYEQYF. The full variable domain, its missing parts supplied by reference TRBV11-2 and TRBJ2-7, is EAGVAQSPRYKIIEKRQSVAFWCNPISGHATLYWYQQILGQGPKLLIQFQNNGVVDDSQLPKDRFSAERLKGVDSTLKIQPAKLEDSAVYLCASRLDRGSYEQYFGPGTRLTVT.

This chain joins TRBV9 and TRBJ1-6; a possible D gene is TRBD1 (6 bases). The CDR3 sequence is 13 residues long. Germline V gives CDR1 SGDLS, CDR2 YYNGEE. V was pared by 7 bases and J by 7 bases, with 12 bases between. This CDR3 is CASSDSRNSPLHF. CDR3 in DNA: TGTGCCAGCTCGGACAGCCGAAATTCACCCCTCCACTTT. Full variable domain (remainder filled in from reference TRBV9 and TRBJ1-6): DSGVTQTPKHLITATGQRVTLRCSPRSGDLSVYWYQQSLDQGLQFLIQYYNGEERAKGNILERFSAQQFPDLHSELNLSSLELGDSALYFCASSDSRNSPLHFGNGTRLTVT.

J is TRBJ2-5 and V is TRBV7-2, with D hard to call. The V end was cut by 1 base, the J end by 5 bases, with 5 bases between. The CDR3 sequence is 12 residues long. CDR1 is SGHTA and CDR2 is FQGNSA in the germline V gene. This chain's CDR3 is CASSLDMETQYF. The CDR3 DNA follows: TGTGCCAGCAGCTTAGATATGGAGACCCAGTACTTC.

The chain uses TRBV25-1 and TRBJ1-2, with D maybe TRBD1 (5 bases). CDR1 is MGHDK and CDR2 is SYGVNS in the germline V gene. This CDR3 region has 15 residues. Trimming pared 4 bases from V and 3 bases from J, leaving 15 bases between. Written as DNA, the CDR3 is TGTGCCAGCAGTGTGGGTGGCGGGGCTGACTATGGCTACACCTTC. Its protein product is CASSVGGGADYGYTF.

This chain links TRBV3-1 (or the pseudogene TRBV3-2) with TRBJ1-1; 7 bases fit TRBD1. J lost 3 bases, V lost 0 bases, and 4 bases had no gene match. The germline V gene encodes CDR1 LGHDT and CDR2 YNNKEL (reference sequence). The CDR3 covers 15 residues. CDR3 region: CASSQDSGGDTEAFF. The CDR3 bases are TGTGCCAGCAGCCAAGATTCAGGGGGAGACACTGAAGCTTTCTTT.

The chain joins TRBV7-2 to TRBJ1-1; a weak D match, TRBD1 (5 bases). The germline gives CDR1 SGHTA, CDR2 FQGNSA. The CDR3 is 15 residues long. Trimming stripped 6 bases from V and 1 base from J, with 15 bases between. This CDR3 reads CASRPAGGRNTEAFF. CDR3 nucleotide sequence: TGTGCCAGCAGGCCAGCCGGGGGTAGGAACACTGAAGCTTTCTTT.

Remarks on this clone: At one of its ends the junction is not consistent with the germline gene, which may arise from a read error. J is TRBJ2-7 and V is TRBV7-9, with a tentative D call TRBD1 (6 bases). Germline assignment: CDR1 SEHNR and CDR2 FQNEAQ (reference sequence). This CDR3 is built from 11 residues. The CDR3 DNA is TGTGCCAGCAGCTTAGGTGATGGGACAAACTTC. Translated: CASSLGDGTNF.

The rearrangement uses TRBV9 and TRBJ2-1; D gene unclear. V was trimmed by 5 bases and J by 1 base, leaving 10 bases between them. From germline, CDR1 is SGDLS and CDR2 YYNGEE. This CDR3 contains 14 residues. The CDR3 loop is CASSPGESYNEQFF. The DNA for the CDR3 is TGTGCCAGCAGTCCCGGCGAGTCCTACAATGAGCAGTTCTTC.

The V call is TRBV2, the J call TRBJ2-7; 8 nucleotides line up with TRBD1. This CDR3 region has 13 residues. Unmatched junction bases numbered 3, after V lost 2 bases and J lost 6 bases. Germline lookup yields CDR1 SNHLY and CDR2 FYNNEI. CDR3 sequence: CASSEPGGIEQYF. CDR3 DNA sequence: TGTGCCAGCAGTGAACCAGGGGGCATCGAGCAGTACTTC.

The chain is built from TRBV6-1 and TRBJ1-1, with no clear D. The CDR3 is 14 amino acids. Germline-derived CDR1 and CDR2 are MNHNS and SASEGT. V was pared by 0 bases and J by 2 bases, with 7 bases between. CDR3 loop: CASSEARSNTEAFF. The CDR3 region has the DNA TGTGCCAGCAGTGAAGCGCGGAGTAACACTGAAGCTTTCTTT.

In the case of this clone: A junction end diverges from the germline sequence, so it may reflect a read error. The chain couples TRBV9 to TRBJ2-5, with D perhaps matching TRBD1 (6 bases). Germline V gene sequence: CDR1 SGDLS, CDR2 YYNGEE. The CDR3 has 15 residues. CDR3 DNA: TGTGCCAGCACCGTAACAGGGTCCAGTGAGGAGACCCAGTACTTC. Residues: CASTVTGSSEETQYF.

The chain recombines TRBV9 with TRBJ1-2; D is uncertain. Trimming removed 3 bases from V and 3 bases from J, with 12 bases in between. Germline values: CDR1 SGDLS, CDR2 YYNGEE. CDR3 length: 14 residues. The CDR3 protein is CASSAEPHDYGYTF. The CDR3 DNA reads TGTGCCAGCAGCGCAGAACCACATGACTATGGCTACACCTTC.

The chain joins TRBV9 to TRBJ1-2; D perhaps matches TRBD1 (5 bases). Germline CDR1 and CDR2: SGDLS and YYNGEE. With 3 bases removed from V and 8 bases from J, the gap between germline ends came to 17 bases. The CDR3 extends over 14 amino acids. The CDR3 nucleotides read TGTGCCAGCAGCGGGGACGACCCAGCCGACGGCTACACCTTC. Its translation: CASSGDDPADGYTF.

A few counts support this clone. The chain combines TRBV7-2 with TRBJ1-2; D unclear. V lost 4 bases and J lost 3, with 9 bases in between. Germline lookup yields CDR1 SGHTA and CDR2 FQGNSA. CDR3 length: 13 residues. The CDR3 nucleotides are TGTGCCAGCAGCTCGATGGGTTACTATGGCTACACCTTC. Translation: CASSSMGYYGYTF.

This chain uses TRBV4-1 with TRBJ1-2; 8 bases fit TRBD1. V dropped 1 base and J dropped 0; count of bases not matched to a gene: 4. CDR1 and CDR2 (germline): MGHRA, YSYEKL. CDR3 length: 16 residues. The CDR3: CASSQVGTGTNYGYTF. CDR3 DNA: TGCGCCAGCAGCCAAGTGGGGACAGGAACTAACTATGGCTACACCTTC.

The chain recombines TRBV6-5 with TRBJ1-5; 11 nucleotides line up with TRBD1. Germline assignment: CDR1 MNHEY and CDR2 SVGAGI. This CDR3 contains 15 residues. With V trimmed by 6 bases and J by 6 bases, 7 bases remained unmatched. In DNA form, the CDR3 reads TGTGCCAGCAGGGGGGACAGGGGGAACGGTCAGCCCCAGCATTTT. It is translated as CASRGDRGNGQPQHF.

This chain links TRBV14 with TRBJ2-1, with 11 bases that match TRBD2. CDR1 is SGHDN, CDR2 FVKESK, per germline. CDR3 length equals 17 residues. The J segment lost 6 bases and the V segment lost 4 bases, leaving 11 bases of the junction unmatched. As DNA, the CDR3 is TGTGCCAGCAGCCTAAGGACTAGCGGGTTGACAAGCAATGAGCAGTTCTTC. It encodes CASSLRTSGLTSNEQFF.